This T cell receptor (beta chain) was sequenced in a study of T-cell memory formation after mild COVID-19. Study as a whole: The two donors had largely donor-specific TCR clusters. Study-level findings and limits: Those CD4+ clones that contracted were mainly in CM and EM (CD8+ ones in EMRA). Still unconfirmed is whether the second-wave clones peaking on day 37 recognized SARS-CoV-2.

Notes on this clonotype: As yet, its antigen is unknown.

CDR1 and CDR2 (germline): SNHLY, FYNNEI. V lost 7 bases and J lost 3; bases outside the gene matches: 14. The CDR3 totals 17 residues. MiXCR, applied by TCRdb to the 5' RACE reads, yields one record per CDR3 protein. The sample includes some 62,000 distinct CDR3 sequences, 9% to 9.5% seen only once; the top ten take around 1.2%. Sequencing used PBMCs or a T cell subset sorted from them (not recorded which). The J gene is TRBJ2-3, the V gene TRBV2, with 9 positions matching TRBD2. The sequence derives from a young man who had mild COVID-19 (a few samples of this study predate the infection). Cell type and time point are not known. DNA for the CDR3: TGTGCCAGCACCTCCCGCCTCGGAGCGGGGGGTACAGATACGCAGTATTTT. Its translation is CASTSRLGAGGTDTQYF. Full variable domain (outside the CDR3, taken from reference TRBV2 and TRBJ2-3): EPEVTQTPSHQVTQMGQEVILRCVPISNHLYFYWYRQILGQKVEFLVSFYNNEISEKSEIFDDQFSVERPDGSNFTLKIRSTKLEDSAMYFCASTSRLGAGGTDTQYFGPGTRLTVL.